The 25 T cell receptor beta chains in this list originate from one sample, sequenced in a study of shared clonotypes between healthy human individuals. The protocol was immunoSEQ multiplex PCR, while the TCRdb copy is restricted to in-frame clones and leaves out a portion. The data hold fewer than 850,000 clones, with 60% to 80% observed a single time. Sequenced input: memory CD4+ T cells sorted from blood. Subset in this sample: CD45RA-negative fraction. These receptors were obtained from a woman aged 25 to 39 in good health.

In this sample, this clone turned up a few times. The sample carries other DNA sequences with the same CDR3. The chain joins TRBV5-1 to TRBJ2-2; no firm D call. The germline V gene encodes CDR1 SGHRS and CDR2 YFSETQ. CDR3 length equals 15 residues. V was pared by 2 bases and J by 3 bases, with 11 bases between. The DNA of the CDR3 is TGCGCCAGCAGCTTTGGGGATCGGGACACCGGGGAGCTGTTTTTT. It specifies CASSFGDRDTGELFF.

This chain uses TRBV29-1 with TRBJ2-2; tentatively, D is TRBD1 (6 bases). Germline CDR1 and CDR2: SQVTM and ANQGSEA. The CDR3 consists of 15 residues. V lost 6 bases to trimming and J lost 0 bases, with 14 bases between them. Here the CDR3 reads CSVGYGTTNTGELFF. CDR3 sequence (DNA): TGCAGCGTCGGGTATGGGACAACGAACACCGGGGAGCTGTTTTTT.

CDR3 DNA sequence: TGTGCCACCAGCAGAGCAGGGTGGGCTTCGGGGAACACTGAAGCTTTCTTT. This encodes CATSRAGWASGNTEAFF. The V and J genes are TRBV15 and TRBJ1-1, with a possible D match to TRBD1 (5 bases). V gave up 1 base and J gave up 1 base, with 16 bases separating them. CDR3 length: 17 amino acids. The germline V gene encodes CDR1 LNHNV and CDR2 YYDKDF (reference sequence).

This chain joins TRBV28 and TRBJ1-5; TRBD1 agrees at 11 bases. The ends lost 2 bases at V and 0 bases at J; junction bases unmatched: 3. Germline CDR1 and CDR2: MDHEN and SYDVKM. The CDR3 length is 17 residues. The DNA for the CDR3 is TGTGCCAGCAGTTTAGGGGACAGGGGGTATAGCAATCAGCCCCAGCATTTT. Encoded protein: CASSLGDRGYSNQPQHF. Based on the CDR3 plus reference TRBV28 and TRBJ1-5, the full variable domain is DVKVTQSSRYLVKRTGEKVFLECVQDMDHENMFWYRQDPGLGLRLIYFSYDVKMKEKGDIPEGYSVSREKKERFSLILESASTNQTSMYLCASSLGDRGYSNQPQHFGDGTRLSIL.

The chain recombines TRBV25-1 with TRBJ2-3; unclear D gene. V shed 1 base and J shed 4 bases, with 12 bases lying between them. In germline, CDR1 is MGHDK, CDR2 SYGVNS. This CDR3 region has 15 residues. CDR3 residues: CASSESLLGADTQYF. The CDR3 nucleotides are TGTGCCAGCAGTGAATCGCTTTTAGGCGCAGATACGCAGTATTTT.

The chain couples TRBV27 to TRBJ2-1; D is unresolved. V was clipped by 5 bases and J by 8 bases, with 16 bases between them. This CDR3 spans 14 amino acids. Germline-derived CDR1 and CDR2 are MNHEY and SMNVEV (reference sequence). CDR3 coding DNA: TGTGCCAGCAGTCCCTCACGTGCATCCCATGAGCAGTTCTTC. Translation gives CASSPSRASHEQFF.

CDR3 in amino acids: CATAQLGWPDTQYF. The CDR3 nucleotides are TGTGCCACGGCTCAACTAGGCTGGCCAGATACGCAGTATTTT. The chain recombines TRBV2 with TRBJ2-3; TRBD2 might be the D (5 bases). This CDR3 is built from 14 residues. V shed 10 bases and J shed 4 bases, with 18 bases lying between them. Looked up from germline, CDR1 is SNHLY and CDR2 is FYNNEI.

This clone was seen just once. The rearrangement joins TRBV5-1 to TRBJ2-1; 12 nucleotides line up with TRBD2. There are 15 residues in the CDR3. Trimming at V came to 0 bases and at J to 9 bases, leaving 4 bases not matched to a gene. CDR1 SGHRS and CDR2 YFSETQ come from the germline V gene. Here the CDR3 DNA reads TGCGCCAGCAGCTTGGAGGCTAGCGGGAGGGGTGAGCAGTTCTTC. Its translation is CASSLEASGRGEQFF.

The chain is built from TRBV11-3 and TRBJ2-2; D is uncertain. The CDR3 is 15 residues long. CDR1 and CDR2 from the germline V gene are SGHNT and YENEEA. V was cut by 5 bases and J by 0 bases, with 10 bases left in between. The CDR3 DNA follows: TGTGCCAGCAGCCTCCCCCCCGCGAACACCGGGGAGCTGTTTTTT. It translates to CASSLPPANTGELFF.

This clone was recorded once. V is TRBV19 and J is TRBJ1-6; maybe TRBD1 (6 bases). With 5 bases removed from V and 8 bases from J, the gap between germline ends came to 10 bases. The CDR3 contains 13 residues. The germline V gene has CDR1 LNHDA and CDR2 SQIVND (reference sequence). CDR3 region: CASSDTGYSPLHF. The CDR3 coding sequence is TGTGCCAGTAGTGATACAGGGTATTCACCCCTCCACTTT.

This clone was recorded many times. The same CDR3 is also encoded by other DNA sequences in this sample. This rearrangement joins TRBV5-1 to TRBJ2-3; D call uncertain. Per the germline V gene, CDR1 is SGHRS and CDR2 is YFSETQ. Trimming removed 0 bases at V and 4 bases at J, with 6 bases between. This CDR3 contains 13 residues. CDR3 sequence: CASSLEAPDTQYF. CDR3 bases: TGCGCCAGCAGCTTGGAGGCTCCAGATACGCAGTATTTT.

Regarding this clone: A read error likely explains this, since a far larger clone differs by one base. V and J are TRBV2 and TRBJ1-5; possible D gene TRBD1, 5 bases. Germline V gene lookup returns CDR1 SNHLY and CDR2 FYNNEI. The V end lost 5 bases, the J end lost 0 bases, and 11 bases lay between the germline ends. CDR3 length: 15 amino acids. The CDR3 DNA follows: TGTGCCAGCAGTCCGGACATGTATAGCAATCAGCCCCAGCATTTT. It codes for CASSPDMYSNQPQHF.

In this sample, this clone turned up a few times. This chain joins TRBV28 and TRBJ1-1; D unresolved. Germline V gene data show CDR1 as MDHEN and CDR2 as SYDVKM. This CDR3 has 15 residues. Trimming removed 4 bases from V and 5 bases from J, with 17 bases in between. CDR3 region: CASSSPTEGSTEAFF. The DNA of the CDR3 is TGTGCCAGCAGTTCCCCGACGGAGGGAAGTACTGAAGCTTTCTTT.

The CDR3 sequence: CSVGGGQGNIQYF. The CDR3 bases are TGCAGCGTTGGAGGGGGACAGGGAAACATTCAGTACTTC. The chain combines TRBV29-1 with TRBJ2-4; 9 bases map to TRBD1. The junction had 4 bases not matched to a gene; V was cut back by 4 bases and J by 6 bases. This CDR3 spans 13 amino acids. The V gene's germline CDR1 is SQVTM and CDR2 ANQGSEA.

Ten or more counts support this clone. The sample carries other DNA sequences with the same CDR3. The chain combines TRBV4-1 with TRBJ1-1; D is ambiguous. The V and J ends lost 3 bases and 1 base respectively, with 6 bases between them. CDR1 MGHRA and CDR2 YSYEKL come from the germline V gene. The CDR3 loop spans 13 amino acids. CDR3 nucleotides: TGCGCCAGCAGCCAGGTGGAGAACACTGAAGCTTTCTTT. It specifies CASSQVENTEAFF.

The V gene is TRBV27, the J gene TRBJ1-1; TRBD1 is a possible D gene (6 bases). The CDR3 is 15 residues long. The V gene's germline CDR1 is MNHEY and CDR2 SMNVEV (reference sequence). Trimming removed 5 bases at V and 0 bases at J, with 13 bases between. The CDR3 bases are TGTGCCAGCAGTCCCTCCGACAGGATGAACACTGAAGCTTTCTTT. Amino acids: CASSPSDRMNTEAFF.

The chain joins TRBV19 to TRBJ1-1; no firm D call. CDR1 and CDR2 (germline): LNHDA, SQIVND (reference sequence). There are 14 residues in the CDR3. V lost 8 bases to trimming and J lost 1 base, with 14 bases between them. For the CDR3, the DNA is TGTGCCAGTCGGGAGACACGGAGGAACACTGAAGCTTTCTTT. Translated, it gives CASRETRRNTEAFF.

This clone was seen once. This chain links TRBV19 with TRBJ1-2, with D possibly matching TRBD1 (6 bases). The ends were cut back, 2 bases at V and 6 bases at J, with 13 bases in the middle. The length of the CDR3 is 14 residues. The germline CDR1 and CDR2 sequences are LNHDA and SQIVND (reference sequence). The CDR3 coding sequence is TGTGCCAGTAGTATACCCGGGGGCTCCCATGGCTACACCTTC. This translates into CASSIPGGSHGYTF.

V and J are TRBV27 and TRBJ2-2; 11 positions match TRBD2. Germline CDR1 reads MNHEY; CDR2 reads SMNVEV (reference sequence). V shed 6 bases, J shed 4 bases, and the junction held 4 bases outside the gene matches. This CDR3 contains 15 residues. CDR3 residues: CASRLAGVGTGELFF. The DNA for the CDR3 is TGTGCCAGCAGACTAGCGGGAGTGGGCACCGGGGAGCTGTTTTTT.

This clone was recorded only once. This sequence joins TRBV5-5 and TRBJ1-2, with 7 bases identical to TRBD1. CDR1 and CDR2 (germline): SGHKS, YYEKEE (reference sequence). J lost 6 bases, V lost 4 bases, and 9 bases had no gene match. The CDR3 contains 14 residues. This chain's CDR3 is CASSLIQGRHGYTF. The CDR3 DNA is TGTGCCAGCAGCCTGATACAGGGGCGGCATGGCTACACCTTC.

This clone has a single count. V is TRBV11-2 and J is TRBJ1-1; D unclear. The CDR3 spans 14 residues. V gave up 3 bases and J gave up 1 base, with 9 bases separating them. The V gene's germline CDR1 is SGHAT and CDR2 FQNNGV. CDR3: CASSFSASNTEAFF. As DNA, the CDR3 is TGTGCCAGCAGCTTTTCAGCCTCGAACACTGAAGCTTTCTTT.

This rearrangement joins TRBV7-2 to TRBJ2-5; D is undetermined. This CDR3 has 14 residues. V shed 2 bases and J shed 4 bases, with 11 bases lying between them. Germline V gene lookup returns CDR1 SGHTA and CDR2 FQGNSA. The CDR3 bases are TGTGCCAGCAGCTTAACGGCGGCTCCAGAGACCCAGTACTTC. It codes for CASSLTAAPETQYF. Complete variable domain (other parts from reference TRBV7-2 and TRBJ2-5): GAGVSQSPSNKVTEKGKDVELRCDPISGHTALYWYRQSLGQGLEFLIYFQGNSAPDKSGLPSDRFSAERTGGSVSTLTIQRTQQEDSAVYLCASSLTAAPETQYFGPGTRLLVL.

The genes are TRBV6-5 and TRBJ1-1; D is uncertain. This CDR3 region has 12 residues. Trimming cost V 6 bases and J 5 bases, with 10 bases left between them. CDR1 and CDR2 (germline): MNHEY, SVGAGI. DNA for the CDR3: TGTGCCAGCAGGGGAGAAAGGACTGAAGCTTTCTTT. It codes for CASRGERTEAFF.

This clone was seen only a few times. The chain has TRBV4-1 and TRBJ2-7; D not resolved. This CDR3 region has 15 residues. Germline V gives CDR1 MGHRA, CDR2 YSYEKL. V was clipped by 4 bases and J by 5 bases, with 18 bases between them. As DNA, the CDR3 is TGCGCCAGCAGCCCCAACTTGGGAAGAGCCCACGAGCAGTACTTC. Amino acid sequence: CASSPNLGRAHEQYF.

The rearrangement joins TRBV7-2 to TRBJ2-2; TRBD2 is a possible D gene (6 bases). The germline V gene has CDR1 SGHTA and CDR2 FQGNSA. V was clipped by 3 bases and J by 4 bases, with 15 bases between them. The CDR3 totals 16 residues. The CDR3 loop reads CASSLGVAESTGELFF. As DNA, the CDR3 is TGTGCCAGCAGCTTGGGGGTAGCGGAAAGCACCGGGGAGCTGTTTTTT.